This T cell receptor (beta chain) came from a study of T cell responses to AZD1222 COVID-19 vaccine. Study-level points and caveats: Breadth and depth of Spike-specific TCRs rose after two AZD1222 doses.

Libraries were prepared by immunoSEQ multiplex PCR; TCRdb keeps only in-frame clonotypes and omits some of them. The table shows about 67,000 clones, with roughly 84% occurring only once. Remarks on this clone: The antigen remains unidentified.

V was clipped by 2 bases and J by 7 bases, with 8 bases between them. Per germline, CDR1 LGHNA and CDR2 YNFKEQ. CDR3 length: 12 amino acids. The chain recombines TRBV4-2 with TRBJ1-2; a weak D match, TRBD1 (5 bases). Source: peripheral blood, taken on day 0 of AZD1222 vaccination. The clonotype was recovered from an adult in good health. The CDR3 bases are TGTGCCAGCAGCCAAACCGGGGGTGGCTACACCTTC. Translating it yields CASSQTGGGYTF.